This T cell receptor (beta chain) emerged from a study of circulating tumor DNA in untreated peripheral T-cell lymphoma. Tumor tissue was collected at baseline, before treatment began. Study observations and caveats: In approximately 76% of patients, tumor-specific clonotypes were identified.

CDR3 size: 15 residues. The germline V and J ends were trimmed by 3 bases and 4 bases, with 15 bases remaining between them. Germline loops: CDR1 SGHNT, CDR2 YENEEA. This clone has just a few counts. The antigen is unknown. Clones were sequenced by immunoSEQ multiplex PCR, and TCRdb holds only the in-frame ones, with some missing. The data hold about 9,200 clones, with around 76% observed a single time. This sequence originates from a human donor with peripheral T-cell lymphoma. The chain recombines TRBV11-3 with TRBJ1-2; the D gene is possibly TRBD1 (5 bases). Sequenced: tumor tissue. DNA for the CDR3: TGTGCCAGCAGCTTGGGGCAGGGAAAATTCTATGGCTACACCTTC. It is translated as CASSLGQGKFYGYTF.